This TCR beta chain was profiled in a study of neurological immune-mediated disorders. Study-wide results and limits: One related-CDR3 cluster, identified by phylogenetic grouping, held the repertoires of 18 of 34 multiple sclerosis patients and was a possible signature. The absence of any CDR3 amino acid sequence shared by expanded clones across subjects suggests that repertoires were private in all groups.

This clonotype was observed at least ten times. As yet, its antigen is unknown. CDR3 length equals 18 residues. V lost 3 bases and J lost 8; bases outside the gene matches: 17. Looked up from germline, CDR1 is DFQATT and CDR2 is SNEGSKA (reference sequence). It was by 5'RACE with 10-nucleotide random UMIs that the cDNA was made. TCRdb re-derived calls from the 5' RACE reads in MiXCR, one entry per CDR3 protein. The table includes 55,000 to 75,000 distinct CDR3 sequences, about 2.5% detected once. 2 million PBMCs stored at -80 C were the source of the unsorted libraries. This receptor was taken from a man aged 45 to 65 with multiple sclerosis. The chain joins TRBV20-1 to TRBJ2-2; 11 bases match TRBD2. The specimen sequenced was PBMCs. The CDR3 DNA follows: TGCAGTGCTAGTCGCCCTAGCGGGGGGAGGGGACCCCCTGGGGAGCTGTTTTTT. The encoded protein is CSASRPSGGRGPPGELFF.